The source of this TCR beta chain is a study of blood T cell repertoires in COVID-19. Germline values: CDR1 SGDLS, CDR2 YYNGEE. CDR3 length: 14 amino acids. With 3 bases clipped from V and 9 bases from J, the junction kept 6 bases outside the gene matches. Generated by immunoSEQ multiplex PCR, the TCRdb table keeps only in-frame clones and is missing some. This table holds roughly 200,000 clones, almost 90% found once. Sequenced: peripheral blood. The V call is TRBV9, the J call TRBJ1-6; 7 bases are shared with TRBD1. The TCR sequence derives from a man aged 18 to 30 with active or convalescent COVID-19. DNA of the CDR3: TGTGCCAGCAGCGCCGGGACAGCGTTTTCACCCCTCCACTTT. Protein: CASSAGTAFSPLHF.